This T cell receptor (beta chain) was sequenced during a study of blood T cell repertoires in COVID-19. A word on this clone: The sample carries other DNA sequences with the same CDR3.

TCRdb's copy holds only in-frame clones and misses some; the assay was immunoSEQ multiplex PCR. The sample lists 300,000 to 450,000 clones; more than 75% were seen once. Trimming at V came to 3 bases and at J to 1 base, leaving 3 bases not matched to a gene. The CDR3 is made up of 15 amino acids. Germline CDR1 reads KGHSH; CDR2 reads LQKENI. Sequenced: peripheral blood. The J gene is TRBJ2-7, the V gene TRBV18; 10 bases map to TRBD1. The TCR was taken from a human donor with acute or convalescent COVID-19. The donor label of this sample is uncertain. CDR3 amino acids: CASSPPGQGSYEQYF. The CDR3 DNA reads TGTGCCAGCTCACCGCCGGGACAGGGGTCCTACGAGCAGTACTTC.